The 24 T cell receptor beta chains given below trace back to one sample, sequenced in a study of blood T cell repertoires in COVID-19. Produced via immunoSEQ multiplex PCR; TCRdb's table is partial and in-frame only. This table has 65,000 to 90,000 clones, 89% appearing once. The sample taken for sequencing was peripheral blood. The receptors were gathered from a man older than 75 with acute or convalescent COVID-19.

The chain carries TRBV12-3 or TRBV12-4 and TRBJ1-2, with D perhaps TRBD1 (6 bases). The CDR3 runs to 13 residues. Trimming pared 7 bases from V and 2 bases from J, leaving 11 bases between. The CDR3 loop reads CASTTGQNYGYTF. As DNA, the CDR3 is TGTGCCAGCACCACTGGACAGAACTATGGCTACACCTTC.

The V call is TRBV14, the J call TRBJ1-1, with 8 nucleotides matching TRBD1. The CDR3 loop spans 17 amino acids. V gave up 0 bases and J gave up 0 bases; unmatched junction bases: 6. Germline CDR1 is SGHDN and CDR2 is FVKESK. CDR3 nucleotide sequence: TGTGCCAGCAGCCAAGATTATGGGACAGGCGTGAACACTGAAGCTTTCTTT. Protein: CASSQDYGTGVNTEAFF.

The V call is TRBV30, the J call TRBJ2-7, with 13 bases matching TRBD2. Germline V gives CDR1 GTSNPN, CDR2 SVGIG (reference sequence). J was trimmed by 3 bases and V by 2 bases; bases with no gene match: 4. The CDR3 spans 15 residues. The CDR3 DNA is TGTGCCTGGAGTATTAGACTAGCGGGGGGCTACGAGCAGTACTTC. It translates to CAWSIRLAGGYEQYF.

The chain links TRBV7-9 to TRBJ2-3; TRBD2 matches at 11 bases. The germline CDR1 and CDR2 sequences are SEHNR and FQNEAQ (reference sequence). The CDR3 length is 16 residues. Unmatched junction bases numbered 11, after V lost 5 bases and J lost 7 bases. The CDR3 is CASSADLAGGLNTQYF. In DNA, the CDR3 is TGTGCCAGCAGCGCCGACCTAGCGGGAGGCCTGAATACGCAGTATTTT.

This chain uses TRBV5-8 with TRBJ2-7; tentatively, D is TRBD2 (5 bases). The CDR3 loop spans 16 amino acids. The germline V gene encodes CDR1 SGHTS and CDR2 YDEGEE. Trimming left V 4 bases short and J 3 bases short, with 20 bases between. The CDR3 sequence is CASSGTAAVPDYEQYF. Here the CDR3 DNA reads TGTGCCAGCAGCGGTACAGCGGCGGTACCCGACTACGAGCAGTACTTC.

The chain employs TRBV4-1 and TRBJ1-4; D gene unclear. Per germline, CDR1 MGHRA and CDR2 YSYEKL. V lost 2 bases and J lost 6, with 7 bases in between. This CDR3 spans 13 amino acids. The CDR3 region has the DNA TGCGCCAGCAGCCAACCGACTGATGAAAAACTGTTTTTT. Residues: CASSQPTDEKLFF.

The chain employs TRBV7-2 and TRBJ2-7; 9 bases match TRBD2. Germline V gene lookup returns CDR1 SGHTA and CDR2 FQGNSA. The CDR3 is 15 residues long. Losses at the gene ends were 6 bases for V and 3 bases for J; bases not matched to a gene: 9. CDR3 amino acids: CASSSEGLAVYEQYF. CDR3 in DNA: TGTGCCAGCAGTTCAGAGGGACTAGCAGTCTACGAGCAGTACTTC.

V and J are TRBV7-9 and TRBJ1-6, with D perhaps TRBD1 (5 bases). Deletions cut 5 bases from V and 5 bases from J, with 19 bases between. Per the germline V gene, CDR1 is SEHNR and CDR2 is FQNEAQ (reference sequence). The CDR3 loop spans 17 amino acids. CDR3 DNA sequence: TGTGCCAGCAGCGGTGAGAATGAGCGGGGGAATAATTCACCCCTCCACTTT. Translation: CASSGENERGNNSPLHF.

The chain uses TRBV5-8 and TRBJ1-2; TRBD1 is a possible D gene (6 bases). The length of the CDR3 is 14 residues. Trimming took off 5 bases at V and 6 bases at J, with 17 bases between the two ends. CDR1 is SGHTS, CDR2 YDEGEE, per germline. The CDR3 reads CASRRGQGFDGYTF. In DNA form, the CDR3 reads TGTGCCAGCAGGAGGGGTCAGGGGTTCGATGGCTACACCTTC.

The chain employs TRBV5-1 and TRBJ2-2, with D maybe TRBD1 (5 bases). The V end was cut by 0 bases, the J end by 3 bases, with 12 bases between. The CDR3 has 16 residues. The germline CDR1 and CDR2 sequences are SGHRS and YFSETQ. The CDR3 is CASSLEGHRDTGELFF. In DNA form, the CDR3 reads TGCGCCAGCAGCTTGGAGGGGCATCGGGACACCGGGGAGCTGTTTTTT.

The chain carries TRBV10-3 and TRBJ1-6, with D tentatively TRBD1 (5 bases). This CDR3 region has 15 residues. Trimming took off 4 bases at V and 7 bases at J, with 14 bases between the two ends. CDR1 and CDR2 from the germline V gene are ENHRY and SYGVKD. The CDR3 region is CAISGNHTGNSPLHF. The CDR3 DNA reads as TGTGCCATCAGTGGGAACCATACAGGAAATTCACCCCTCCACTTT.

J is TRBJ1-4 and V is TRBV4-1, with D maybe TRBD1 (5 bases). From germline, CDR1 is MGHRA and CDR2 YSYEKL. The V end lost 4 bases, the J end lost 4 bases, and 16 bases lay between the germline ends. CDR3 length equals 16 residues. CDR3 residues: CASSPGGGRGNEKLFF. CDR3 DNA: TGCGCCAGCAGCCCCGGGGGAGGGCGGGGTAATGAAAAACTGTTTTTT.

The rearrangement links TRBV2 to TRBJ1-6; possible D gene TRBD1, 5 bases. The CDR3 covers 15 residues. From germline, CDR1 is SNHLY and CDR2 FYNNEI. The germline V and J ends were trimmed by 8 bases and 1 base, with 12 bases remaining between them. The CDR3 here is CASGLGGSYNSPLHF. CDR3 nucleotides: TGTGCCAGCGGGTTGGGGGGGTCCTATAATTCACCCCTCCACTTT.

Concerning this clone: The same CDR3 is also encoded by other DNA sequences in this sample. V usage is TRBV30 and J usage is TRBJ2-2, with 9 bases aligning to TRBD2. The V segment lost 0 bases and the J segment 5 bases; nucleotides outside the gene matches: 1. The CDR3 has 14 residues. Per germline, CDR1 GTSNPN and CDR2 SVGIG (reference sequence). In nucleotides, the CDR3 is TGTGCCTGGAGTGTGGGACTAGCAACCGGGGAGCTGTTTTTT. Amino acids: CAWSVGLATGELFF.

DNA of the CDR3: TGTGCCAGCTCACCATCCACAGGTAGCTCCTACGAGCAGTACTTC. Amino acid sequence: CASSPSTGSSYEQYF. The J gene is TRBJ2-7, the V gene TRBV18, with D possibly TRBD1 on 5 matching bases. CDR1 and CDR2 from the germline V gene are KGHSH and LQKENI. The V and J ends lost 2 bases and 0 bases respectively, with 11 bases between them. There are 15 residues in the CDR3.

The CDR3 nucleotides are TGTGCCAGCGGTAGGGGCGGTGATGAAAAACTGTTTTTT. Encoded protein: CASGRGGDEKLFF. This chain joins TRBV9 and TRBJ1-4; a possible D gene is TRBD1 (5 bases). V was trimmed by 7 bases and J by 6 bases, leaving 13 bases between them. The CDR3 runs 13 residues. Germline CDR1 is SGDLS and CDR2 is YYNGEE.

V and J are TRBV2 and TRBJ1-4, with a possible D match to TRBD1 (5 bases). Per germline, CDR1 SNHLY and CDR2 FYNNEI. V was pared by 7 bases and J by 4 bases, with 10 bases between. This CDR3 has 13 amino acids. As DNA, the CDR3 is TGTGCCAGCAATAGGGGCTTTAATGAAAAACTGTTTTTT. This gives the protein CASNRGFNEKLFF.

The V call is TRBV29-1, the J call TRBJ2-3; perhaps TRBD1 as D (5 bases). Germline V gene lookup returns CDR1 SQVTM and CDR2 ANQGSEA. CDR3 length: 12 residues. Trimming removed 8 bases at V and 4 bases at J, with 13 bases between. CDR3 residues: CSSNTGADTQYF. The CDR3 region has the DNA TGCAGCTCTAACACAGGAGCAGATACGCAGTATTTT.

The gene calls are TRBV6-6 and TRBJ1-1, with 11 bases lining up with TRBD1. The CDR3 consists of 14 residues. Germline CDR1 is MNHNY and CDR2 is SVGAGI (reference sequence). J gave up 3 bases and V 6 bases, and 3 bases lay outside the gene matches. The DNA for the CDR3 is TGTGCCAGCAGGATGGGACAGGGGGACACTGAAGCTTTCTTT. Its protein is CASRMGQGDTEAFF.

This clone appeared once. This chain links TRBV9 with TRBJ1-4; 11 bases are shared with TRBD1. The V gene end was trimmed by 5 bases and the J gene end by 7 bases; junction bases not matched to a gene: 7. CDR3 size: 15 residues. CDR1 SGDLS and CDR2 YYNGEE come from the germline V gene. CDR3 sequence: CASSYGQGAGEKLFF. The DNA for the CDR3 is TGTGCCAGCAGTTACGGACAGGGGGCGGGTGAAAAACTGTTTTTT.

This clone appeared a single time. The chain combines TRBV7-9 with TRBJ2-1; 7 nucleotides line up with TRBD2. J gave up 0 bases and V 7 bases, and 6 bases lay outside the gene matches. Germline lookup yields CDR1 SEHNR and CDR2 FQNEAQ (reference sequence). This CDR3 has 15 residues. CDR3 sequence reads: CASTGGSSSYNEQFF. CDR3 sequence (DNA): TGTGCCAGCACCGGGGGGTCGAGCTCCTACAATGAGCAGTTCTTC.

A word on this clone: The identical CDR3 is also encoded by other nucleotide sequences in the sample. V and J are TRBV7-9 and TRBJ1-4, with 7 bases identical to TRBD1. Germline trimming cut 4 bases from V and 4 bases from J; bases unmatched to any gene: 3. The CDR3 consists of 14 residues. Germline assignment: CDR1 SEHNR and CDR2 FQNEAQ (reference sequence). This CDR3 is CASSSGQSNEKLFF. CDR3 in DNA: TGTGCCAGCAGCTCGGGACAGAGTAATGAAAAACTGTTTTTT. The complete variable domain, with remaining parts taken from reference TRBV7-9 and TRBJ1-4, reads DTGVSQNPRHKITKRGQNVTFRCDPISEHNRLYWYRQTLGQGPEFLTYFQNEAQLEKSRLLSDRFSAERPKGSFSTLEIQRTEQGDSAMYLCASSSGQSNEKLFFGSGTQLSVL.

The CDR3 reads CASSWSDSPLHF. The CDR3 DNA is TGTGCCAGCAGTTGGTCAGATTCACCCCTCCACTTT. The chain combines TRBV6-6 with TRBJ1-6; no reliable D call. Germline loops: CDR1 MNHNY, CDR2 SVGAGI (reference sequence). This CDR3 region has 12 residues. V lost 4 bases and J 8 bases, leaving 6 bases between the germline ends.

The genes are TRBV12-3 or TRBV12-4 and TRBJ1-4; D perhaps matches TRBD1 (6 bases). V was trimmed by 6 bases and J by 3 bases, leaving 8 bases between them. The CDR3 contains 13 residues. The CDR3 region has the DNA TGTGCCAGCAGGCAGGGGTCTAATGAAAAACTGTTTTTT. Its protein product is CASRQGSNEKLFF.